This T cell receptor (beta chain) was sequenced in a study of post-analysis software for immune sequencing data. Turning to the study itself: The disease courses covered relapsing-remitting, secondary progressive and progressive-relapsing multiple sclerosis. Study-wide points: The study found TRBV5-6, TRBV5-1 and TRBV20-1 among four to six TRBV segments more frequent in patients than controls. Controls significantly exceeded multiple sclerosis patients in normalized Chao1 diversity.

J lost 7 bases, V lost 1 base, and 5 bases had no gene match. The CDR3 totals 15 residues. Germline V CDR1 and CDR2: MDHEN, SYDVKM. In its sample, this clonotype was seen a few times. The target antigen is unknown. Prepared libraries of TCR beta cDNA carried unique molecular identifiers. MiXCR, applied by TCRdb to the PCR reads, yields one record per CDR3 protein. The sample holds 700,000 to 900,000 distinct CDR3 sequences; about 45% are singletons and the top ten take roughly 4.9%. Source material: blood. This clonotype originated in a girl between 5 and 17 years old with multiple sclerosis. The gene calls are TRBV28 and TRBJ2-1, with 9 nucleotides matching TRBD2. The CDR3 here is CASSLFGLAKNEQFF. As DNA, the CDR3 is TGTGCCAGCAGTTTATTCGGACTAGCGAAGAATGAGCAGTTCTTC.